The sequence of this T cell receptor beta chain was determined in a study of breast tumors, draining lymph nodes, adjacent tissues. TCRdb reprocessed the multiplex PCR reads via MiXCR and lists one record per CDR3 protein. The repertoire holds about 180,000 distinct CDR3 sequences, about 30% seen once, with about 3.9% in the top ten. Axillary draining lymph nodes of breast cancer patients supplied the node samples. There are many counts of this clonotype. Its specificity is unknown. Study results and caveats: Tumor and nontumor repertoires were significantly more similar in luminal-like than in basal-like breast cancer. Compared with lymph nodes, tumors were less diverse; compared with nontumor tissue, more.

Material for sequencing was axillary lymph node tissue. This TCR was sampled from a female donor with breast cancer. Some clones in this sample may be carry-over from other donors' samples.

CDR3 amino acids: CAWSLGQGVQEPQHF. The CDR3 DNA sequence: TGTGCCTGGAGTCTGGGACAGGGGGTGCAAGAGCCCCAGCATTTT. The chain recombines TRBV30 with TRBJ1-5; 11 nucleotides agree with TRBD1. Germline lookup yields CDR1 GTSNPN and CDR2 SVGIG (reference sequence). The CDR3 runs to 15 residues. Trimming removed 2 bases from V and 8 bases from J; junction bases left unmatched: 8.